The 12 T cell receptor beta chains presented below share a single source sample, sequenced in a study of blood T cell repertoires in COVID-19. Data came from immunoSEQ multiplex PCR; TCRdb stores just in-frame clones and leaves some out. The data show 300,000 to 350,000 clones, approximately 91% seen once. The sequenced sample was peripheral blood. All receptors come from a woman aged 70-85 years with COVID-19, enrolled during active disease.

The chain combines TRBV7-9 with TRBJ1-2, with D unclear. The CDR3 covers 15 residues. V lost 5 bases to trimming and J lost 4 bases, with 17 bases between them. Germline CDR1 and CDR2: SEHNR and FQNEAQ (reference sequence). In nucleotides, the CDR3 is TGTGCCAGCAGCACAGAAAGAGTCGGCAGCTATGGCTACACCTTC. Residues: CASSTERVGSYGYTF.

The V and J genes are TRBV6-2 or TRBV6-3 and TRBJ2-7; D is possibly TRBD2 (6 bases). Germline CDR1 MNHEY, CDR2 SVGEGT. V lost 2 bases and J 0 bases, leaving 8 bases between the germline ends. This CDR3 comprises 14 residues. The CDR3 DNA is TGTGCCAGCAGTTACCTAGCGATCTCCTACGAGCAGTACTTC. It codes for CASSYLAISYEQYF.

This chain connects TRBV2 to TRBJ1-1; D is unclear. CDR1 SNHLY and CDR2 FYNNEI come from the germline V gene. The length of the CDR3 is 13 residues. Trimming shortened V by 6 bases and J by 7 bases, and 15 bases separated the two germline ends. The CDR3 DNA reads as TGTGCCAGCAGGCTTTCCGAGGCTGGTGAAGCTTTCTTT. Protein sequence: CASRLSEAGEAFF.

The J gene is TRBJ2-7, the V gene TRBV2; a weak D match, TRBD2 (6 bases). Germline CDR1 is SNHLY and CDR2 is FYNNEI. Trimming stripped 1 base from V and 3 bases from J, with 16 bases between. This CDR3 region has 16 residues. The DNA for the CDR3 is TGTGCCAGCAGTGAAGGCCCTACCACAGCGGGCTACGAGCAGTACTTC. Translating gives CASSEGPTTAGYEQYF.

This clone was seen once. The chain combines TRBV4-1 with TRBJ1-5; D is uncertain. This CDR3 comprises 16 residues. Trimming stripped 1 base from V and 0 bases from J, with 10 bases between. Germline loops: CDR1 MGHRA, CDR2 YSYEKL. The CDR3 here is CASSQVRGVSNQPQHF. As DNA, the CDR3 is TGCGCCAGCAGCCAAGTTCGAGGCGTTAGCAATCAGCCCCAGCATTTT.

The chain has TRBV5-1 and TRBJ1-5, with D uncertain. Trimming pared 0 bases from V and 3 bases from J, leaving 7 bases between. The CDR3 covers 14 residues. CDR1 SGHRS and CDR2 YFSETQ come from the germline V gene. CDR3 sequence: CASSLGADNQPQHF. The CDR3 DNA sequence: TGCGCCAGCAGCTTGGGGGCAGACAATCAGCCCCAGCATTTT.

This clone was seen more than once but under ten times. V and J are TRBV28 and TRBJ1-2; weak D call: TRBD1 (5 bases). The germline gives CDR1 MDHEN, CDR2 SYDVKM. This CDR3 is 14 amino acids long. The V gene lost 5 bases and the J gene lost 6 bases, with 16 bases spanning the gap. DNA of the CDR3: TGTGCCAGCAGTCCCACCGACTGGGGCGATGGCTACACCTTC. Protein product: CASSPTDWGDGYTF.

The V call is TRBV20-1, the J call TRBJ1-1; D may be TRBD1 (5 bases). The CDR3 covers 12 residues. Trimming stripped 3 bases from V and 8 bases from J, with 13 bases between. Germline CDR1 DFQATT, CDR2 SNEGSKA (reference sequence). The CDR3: CSASRVSGEAFF. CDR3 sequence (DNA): TGCAGTGCTAGTCGTGTGTCAGGGGAAGCTTTCTTT.

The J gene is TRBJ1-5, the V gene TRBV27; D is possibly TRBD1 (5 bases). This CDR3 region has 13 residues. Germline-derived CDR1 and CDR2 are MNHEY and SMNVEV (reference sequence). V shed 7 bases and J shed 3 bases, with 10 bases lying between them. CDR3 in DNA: TGTGCCAGCAAGGGGCCCCTCAATCAGCCCCAGCATTTT. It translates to CASKGPLNQPQHF.

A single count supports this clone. CDR3 DNA: TGTGCCAGCAGTCGCACCGGGACAGGGAAGTCACCCCTCCACTTT. This gives the protein CASSRTGTGKSPLHF. The chain recombines TRBV6-5 with TRBJ1-6; 9 nucleotides agree with TRBD1. The length of the CDR3 is 15 residues. The germline V gene encodes CDR1 MNHEY and CDR2 SVGAGI. With V trimmed by 5 bases and J by 10 bases, 9 bases remained unmatched.

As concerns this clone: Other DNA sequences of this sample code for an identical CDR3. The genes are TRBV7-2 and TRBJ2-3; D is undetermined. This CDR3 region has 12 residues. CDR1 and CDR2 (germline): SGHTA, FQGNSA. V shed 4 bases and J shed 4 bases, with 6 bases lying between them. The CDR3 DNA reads TGTGCCAGCAGCTACTCTGCAGATACGCAGTATTTT. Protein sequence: CASSYSADTQYF.

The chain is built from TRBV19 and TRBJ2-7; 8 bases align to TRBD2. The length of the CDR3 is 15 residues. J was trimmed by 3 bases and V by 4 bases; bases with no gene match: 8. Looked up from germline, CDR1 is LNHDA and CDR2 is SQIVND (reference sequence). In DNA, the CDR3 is TGTGCCAGTAGTAGAGTAGCGGGGAAGAACTACGAGCAGTACTTC. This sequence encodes CASSRVAGKNYEQYF. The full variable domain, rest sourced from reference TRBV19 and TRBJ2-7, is DGGITQSPKYLFRKEGQNVTLSCEQNLNHDAMYWYRQDPGQGLRLIYYSQIVNDFQKGDIAEGYSVSREKKESFPLTVTSAQKNPTAFYLCASSRVAGKNYEQYFGPGTRLTVT.